This TCR beta chain was identified in a study of blood T cell repertoires in COVID-19. Generated by immunoSEQ multiplex PCR, the TCRdb table keeps only in-frame clones and is missing some. The sample shows around 260,000 clones, about nine tenths of them seen only once. Only one count was recorded for this clone. V shed 6 bases and J 6 bases; nucleotides not matched to a gene: 0. Germline-derived CDR1 and CDR2 are MNHNY and SVGAGI (reference sequence). The CDR3 is 11 amino acids. The chain links TRBV6-6 to TRBJ2-7; 9 bases line up with TRBD1. Sequencing was done on a sample of peripheral blood. This receptor was obtained from a woman under 40 with active or convalescent COVID-19. The CDR3 sequence is CASRTGGEQYF. The CDR3 DNA reads TGTGCCAGCAGGACAGGGGGCGAGCAGTACTTC.